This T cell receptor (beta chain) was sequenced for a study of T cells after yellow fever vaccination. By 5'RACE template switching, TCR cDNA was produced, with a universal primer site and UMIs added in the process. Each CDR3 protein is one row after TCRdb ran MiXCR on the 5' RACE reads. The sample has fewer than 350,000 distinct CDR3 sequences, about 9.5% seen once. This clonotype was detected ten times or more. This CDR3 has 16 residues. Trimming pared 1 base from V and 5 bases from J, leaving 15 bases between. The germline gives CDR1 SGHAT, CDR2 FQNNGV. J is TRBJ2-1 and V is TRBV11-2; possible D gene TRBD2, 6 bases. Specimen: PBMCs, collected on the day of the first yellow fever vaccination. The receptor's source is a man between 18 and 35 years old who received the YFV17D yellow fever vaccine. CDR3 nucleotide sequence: TGTGCCAGCAGCTTAGTTACGGGGGACGGAGACAATGAGCAGTTCTTC. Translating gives CASSLVTGDGDNEQFF.